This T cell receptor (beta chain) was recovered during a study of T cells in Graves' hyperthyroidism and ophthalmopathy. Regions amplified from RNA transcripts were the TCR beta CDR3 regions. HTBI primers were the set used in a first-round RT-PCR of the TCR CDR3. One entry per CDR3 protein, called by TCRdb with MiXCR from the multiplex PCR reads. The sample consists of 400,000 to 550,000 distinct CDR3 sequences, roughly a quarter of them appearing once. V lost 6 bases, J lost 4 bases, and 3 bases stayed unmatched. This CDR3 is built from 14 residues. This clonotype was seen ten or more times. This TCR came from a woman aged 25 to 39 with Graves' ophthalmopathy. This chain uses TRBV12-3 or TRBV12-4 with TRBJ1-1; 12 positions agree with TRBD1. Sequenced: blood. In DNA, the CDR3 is TGTGCCAGCAGGGGACAGGGGGCGACCACTGAAGCTTTCTTT. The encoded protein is CASRGQGATTEAFF.